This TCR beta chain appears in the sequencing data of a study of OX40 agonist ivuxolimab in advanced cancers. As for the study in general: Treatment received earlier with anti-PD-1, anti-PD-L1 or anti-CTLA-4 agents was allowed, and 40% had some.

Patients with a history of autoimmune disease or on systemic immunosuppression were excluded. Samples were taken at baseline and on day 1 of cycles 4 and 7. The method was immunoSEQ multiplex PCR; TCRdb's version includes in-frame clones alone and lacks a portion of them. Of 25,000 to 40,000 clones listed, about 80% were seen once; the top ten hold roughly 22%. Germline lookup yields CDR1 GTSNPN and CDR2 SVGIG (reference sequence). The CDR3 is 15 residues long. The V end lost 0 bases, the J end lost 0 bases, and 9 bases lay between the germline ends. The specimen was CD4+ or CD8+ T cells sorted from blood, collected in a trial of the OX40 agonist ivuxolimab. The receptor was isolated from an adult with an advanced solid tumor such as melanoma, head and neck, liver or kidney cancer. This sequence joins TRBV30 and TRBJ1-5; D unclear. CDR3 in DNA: TGTGCCTGGAGTGTAAGTGTTAATAGCAATCAGCCCCAGCATTTT. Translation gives CAWSVSVNSNQPQHF.